These T cell receptor beta chains were read from a single sample in a study of shared clonotypes between healthy human individuals. Generated by immunoSEQ multiplex PCR, the TCRdb table keeps only in-frame clones and is missing some. Here the sample spans about 2.4 million clones, over 85% being singletons. The sample comprised naive CD4+ T cells from PBMCs. The receptors stem from a man younger than 30 in good health. Some clones in this sample may be carry-over from other donors' samples. Both conserved end residues are part of each CDR3. Each record gives: clone size, J gene, V gene, D gene, CDR3 DNA, CDR3 protein. A D gene is named only where the DNA matches it firmly. Clone size appears in some rows only: once, few, many, or a class for an expanded clone.

clone size: .
J gene: TRBJ2-1
V gene: TRBV4-1
D gene: .
CDR3 DNA: TGCGCCAGCAGCCAAGGAGGGTCTGAGCAGTTCTTC
CDR3 protein: CASSQGGSEQFF

clone size: .
J gene: TRBJ2-4
V gene: TRBV19
D gene: .
CDR3 DNA: TGTGCCAGTAGTATAGGCCCCCGGGACCCCAGGGGCAAAAACATTCAGTACTTC
CDR3 protein: CASSIGPRDPRGKNIQYF

clone size: .
J gene: TRBJ1-1
V gene: TRBV5-1
D gene: .
CDR3 DNA: TGCGCCAGCAGCCCTCCCGGCGGGGGGCTAGAAGCTTTCTTT
CDR3 protein: CASSPPGGGLEAFF

clone size: .
J gene: TRBJ2-7
V gene: TRBV28
D gene: .
CDR3 DNA: TGTGCCAGCAGTTTTATTTGGACGGCCTACGAGCAGTACTTC
CDR3 protein: CASSFIWTAYEQYF

clone size: .
J gene: TRBJ2-5
V gene: TRBV11-1
D gene: TRBD2
CDR3 DNA: TGTGCCAGCAGCTTAGTTGCATCGACTAGCGGGACGACCCAGTACTTC
CDR3 protein: CASSLVASTSGTTQYF

clone size: .
J gene: TRBJ2-3
V gene: TRBV5-1
D gene: .
CDR3 DNA: TGCGCCAGCAGCTTACCCAGAGACCAAAGCACAGATACGCAGTATTTT
CDR3 protein: CASSLPRDQSTDTQYF

clone size: few
J gene: TRBJ1-3
V gene: TRBV30
D gene: .
CDR3 DNA: TGTGCCTGGAGTAAAGGGTCCTCTGGAAACACCATATATTTT
CDR3 protein: CAWSKGSSGNTIYF

clone size: once
J gene: TRBJ1-3
V gene: TRBV10-3
D gene: .
CDR3 DNA: TGTGCCATCAGTGAGAACGGGGCCTCTGGAAACACCATATATTTT
CDR3 protein: CAISENGASGNTIYF

clone size: .
J gene: TRBJ2-3
V gene: TRBV7-9
D gene: TRBD1
CDR3 DNA: TGTGCCAGCAGCGCACCGGGACAGCTGCGAGATACGCAGTATTTT
CDR3 protein: CASSAPGQLRDTQYF

clone size: .
J gene: TRBJ2-7
V gene: TRBV12-5
D gene: .
CDR3 DNA: TGTGCTAGTGGTTTGCTGGCAATCAGCTCTTACGAGCAGTACTTC
CDR3 protein: CASGLLAISSYEQYF

clone size: .
J gene: TRBJ2-1
V gene: TRBV6-1
D gene: TRBD1
CDR3 DNA: TGTGCCAGCAGTGAAAGGAGGACAGGGGGCTACAATGAGCAGTTCTTC
CDR3 protein: CASSERRTGGYNEQFF

clone size: .
J gene: TRBJ1-2
V gene: TRBV18
D gene: .
CDR3 DNA: TGTGCCGGATACCGGGACGGCTATGGCTACACCTTC
CDR3 protein: CAGYRDGYGYTF

clone size: few
J gene: TRBJ1-5
V gene: TRBV10-3
D gene: TRBD1
CDR3 DNA: TGTGCCATCAGTCTGACAGGGCTTGGGCAGCCCCAGCATTTT
CDR3 protein: CAISLTGLGQPQHF

clone size: .
J gene: TRBJ2-1
V gene: TRBV29-1
D gene: TRBD2
CDR3 DNA: TGCAGCACATCAACTAGCGGGAGGCCGTACAATGAGCAGTTCTTC
CDR3 protein: CSTSTSGRPYNEQFF

clone size: .
J gene: TRBJ1-3
V gene: TRBV5-1
D gene: .
CDR3 DNA: TGCGCCAGCAGCTTGGATGGGACTTCTGGAAACACCATATATTTT
CDR3 protein: CASSLDGTSGNTIYF

clone size: .
J gene: TRBJ1-1
V gene: TRBV5-6
D gene: .
CDR3 DNA: TGTGCCAGCAGCTTGTTAGCGCTGGCGAACACTGAAGCTTTCTTT
CDR3 protein: CASSLLALANTEAFF

clone size: .
J gene: TRBJ1-2
V gene: TRBV6-1
D gene: TRBD1
CDR3 DNA: TGTGCCAGCAGTGATCACCCCGGGACAGGGGGATATGGCTACACCTTC
CDR3 protein: CASSDHPGTGGYGYTF

clone size: .
J gene: TRBJ2-3
V gene: TRBV7-2
D gene: .
CDR3 DNA: TGTGCCAGCAGTCCTCGACAGAACACAGATACGCAGTATTTT
CDR3 protein: CASSPRQNTDTQYF

clone size: .
J gene: TRBJ2-2
V gene: TRBV18
D gene: TRBD1
CDR3 DNA: TGTGCCAGCTCACTTAGACAGGGGTCGAGCACCGGGGAGCTGTTTTTT
CDR3 protein: CASSLRQGSSTGELFF

clone size: .
J gene: TRBJ1-5
V gene: TRBV6-1
D gene: .
CDR3 DNA: TGTGCCAGCAAGCTGAGTATGAGCAATCAGCCCCAGCATTTT
CDR3 protein: CASKLSMSNQPQHF

clone size: once
J gene: TRBJ1-5
V gene: TRBV7-8
D gene: .
CDR3 DNA: TGTGCCAGCAGCTTAGGGGAAGATCAGCCCCAGCATTTT
CDR3 protein: CASSLGEDQPQHF

clone size: .
J gene: TRBJ2-7
V gene: TRBV11-2
D gene: TRBD1
CDR3 DNA: TGTGCCAGCAGTCCTACCCGGGACAGGGTCAACGAGCAGTACTTC
CDR3 protein: CASSPTRDRVNEQYF

clone size: once
J gene: TRBJ2-3
V gene: TRBV4-1
D gene: .
CDR3 DNA: TGCGCCAGCAGCCAGGGTGCGGATACGCAGTATTTT
CDR3 protein: CASSQGADTQYF

clone size: .
J gene: TRBJ2-7
V gene: TRBV5-1
D gene: .
CDR3 DNA: TGCGCCAGCAGCTTGGCCGGGGGGCCCGCCTACGAGCAGTACTTC
CDR3 protein: CASSLAGGPAYEQYF

clone size: .
J gene: TRBJ2-1
V gene: TRBV28
D gene: TRBD2
CDR3 DNA: TGTGCCAGCAAGGGACTAGCGGGATCTTATGAGCAGTTCTTC
CDR3 protein: CASKGLAGSYEQFF

clone size: .
J gene: TRBJ1-4
V gene: TRBV6-5
D gene: TRBD1
CDR3 DNA: TGTGCCAGCAGGGGGACAGGGCTTGGGGAAAAACTGTTTTTT
CDR3 protein: CASRGTGLGEKLFF

clone size: .
J gene: TRBJ1-1
V gene: TRBV28
D gene: .
CDR3 DNA: TGTGCCAGCAGAATCCATATCAACACTGAAGCTTTCTTT
CDR3 protein: CASRIHINTEAFF

clone size: .
J gene: TRBJ2-5
V gene: TRBV9
D gene: TRBD2
CDR3 DNA: TGTGCCAGCAGCGTTTCCCCAGCGGGAGGGGGAGAGACCCAGTACTTC
CDR3 protein: CASSVSPAGGGETQYF

clone size: .
J gene: TRBJ2-3
V gene: TRBV7-3
D gene: .
CDR3 DNA: TGTGCCAGCAGCGGGTCGGTTAGCACAGATACGCAGTATTTT
CDR3 protein: CASSGSVSTDTQYF

clone size: few
J gene: TRBJ1-5
V gene: TRBV30
D gene: .
CDR3 DNA: TGTGCCTGGAGTGTATGGCTTAGCAATCAGCCCCAGCATTTT
CDR3 protein: CAWSVWLSNQPQHF

clone size: .
J gene: TRBJ1-5
V gene: TRBV6-5
D gene: TRBD1
CDR3 DNA: TGTGCCAGCAGTTACTACAGGGGTTGGACCCAGCCCCAGCATTTT
CDR3 protein: CASSYYRGWTQPQHF

clone size: once
J gene: TRBJ2-3
V gene: TRBV4-1
D gene: TRBD2
CDR3 DNA: TGCGCCAGCAGCCAAACTAGCGGGAGTACAGATACGCAGTATTTT
CDR3 protein: CASSQTSGSTDTQYF

clone size: .
J gene: TRBJ2-1
V gene: TRBV9
D gene: .
CDR3 DNA: TGTGCCAGCAGCCCGTTGGGGTTTCCCTACAATGAGCAGTTCTTC
CDR3 protein: CASSPLGFPYNEQFF

clone size: .
J gene: TRBJ1-4
V gene: TRBV2
D gene: TRBD1
CDR3 DNA: TGTGCCAGCAGCCCAGGGGGCCGGGAAAAACTGTTTTTT
CDR3 protein: CASSPGGREKLFF

clone size: .
J gene: TRBJ1-2
V gene: TRBV7-9
D gene: .
CDR3 DNA: TGTGCCAGCAGACCCGGGTCGGGGGAGCGCTCTGGCTACACCTTC
CDR3 protein: CASRPGSGERSGYTF

clone size: .
J gene: TRBJ2-3
V gene: TRBV6-1
D gene: TRBD2
CDR3 DNA: TGTGCCAGCAGTGAAGCTGAGGGGGTAGCGGGAGAAAGGGATTTT
CDR3 protein: CASSEAEGVAGERDF

clone size: .
J gene: TRBJ2-7
V gene: TRBV25-1
D gene: .
CDR3 DNA: TGTGCCAGCAGTAATACAGGGAGCTACGAGCAGTACTTC
CDR3 protein: CASSNTGSYEQYF

clone size: once
J gene: TRBJ2-7
V gene: TRBV7-7
D gene: .
CDR3 DNA: TGTGCCAGCAGCTTATCTTCTTCGGGCGAGCAGTACTTC
CDR3 protein: CASSLSSSGEQYF

clone size: .
J gene: TRBJ2-5
V gene: TRBV9
D gene: TRBD1
CDR3 DNA: TGTGCCAGCAGCGTAGGAGGACAGGGGGCGCGAACCCAGTACTTC
CDR3 protein: CASSVGGQGARTQYF

clone size: .
J gene: TRBJ2-3
V gene: TRBV28
D gene: .
CDR3 DNA: TGTGCCAGCAGCAAAGCCGGGACATTCGCAGATACGCAGTATTTT
CDR3 protein: CASSKAGTFADTQYF

clone size: .
J gene: TRBJ1-5
V gene: TRBV6-5
D gene: TRBD1
CDR3 DNA: TGTGCCAGCAGTTCCCACAGACAGGGCGGCAATCAGCCCCAGCATTTT
CDR3 protein: CASSSHRQGGNQPQHF

clone size: .
J gene: TRBJ2-2
V gene: TRBV28
D gene: .
CDR3 DNA: TGTGCCATCCTAACCCAGCGGGCCACCGGGGAGCTGTTTTTT
CDR3 protein: CAILTQRATGELFF

clone size: .
J gene: TRBJ2-1
V gene: TRBV18
D gene: TRBD1
CDR3 DNA: TGTGCCAGCTCACCACCGGGGACAGGAGCCCGGAGCTCCTACAATGAGCAGTTCTTC
CDR3 protein: CASSPPGTGARSSYNEQFF

clone size: .
J gene: TRBJ1-1
V gene: TRBV7-3
D gene: .
CDR3 DNA: TGTGCCAGCAGCCCCGACGGCACTGAAGCTTTCTTT
CDR3 protein: CASSPDGTEAFF

clone size: once
J gene: TRBJ2-7
V gene: TRBV6-1
D gene: TRBD1
CDR3 DNA: TGTGCCAGCAGTACCCGGGACAGCCGCTCGGAGGAGCAGTACTTC
CDR3 protein: CASSTRDSRSEEQYF

clone size: .
J gene: TRBJ2-7
V gene: TRBV5-6
D gene: .
CDR3 DNA: TGTGCCAGCAGCTTGGGGGGCAGATACTACGAGCAGTACTTC
CDR3 protein: CASSLGGRYYEQYF

clone size: once
J gene: TRBJ2-1
V gene: TRBV15
D gene: TRBD2
CDR3 DNA: TGTGCCACCAGCAGAGAAGGGACTATAATCTCCTACAATGAGCAGTTCTTC
CDR3 protein: CATSREGTIISYNEQFF

clone size: .
J gene: TRBJ1-1
V gene: TRBV11-2
D gene: .
CDR3 DNA: TGTGCCAGCAGCTCCCCCCTCGGTATGAACACTGAAGCTTTCTTT
CDR3 protein: CASSSPLGMNTEAFF

clone size: once
J gene: TRBJ2-1
V gene: TRBV27
D gene: .
CDR3 DNA: TGTGCCAGCAGTGCCCGGGAATACAATGAGCAGTTCTTC
CDR3 protein: CASSAREYNEQFF

clone size: .
J gene: TRBJ1-5
V gene: TRBV19
D gene: .
CDR3 DNA: TGTGCCAGTACTCAACCGGGACCCCGGGGCAATCAGCCCCAGCATTTT
CDR3 protein: CASTQPGPRGNQPQHF

clone size: .
J gene: TRBJ2-5
V gene: TRBV18
D gene: .
CDR3 DNA: TGTGCCAGCTCTTATACGCGAGGACTAATGGGAGAGACCCAGTACTTC
CDR3 protein: CASSYTRGLMGETQYF

clone size: .
J gene: TRBJ2-3
V gene: TRBV5-1
D gene: TRBD2
CDR3 DNA: TGCGCCAGCAGCACCCGGAGCGGGAGCCCCACAGATACGCAGTATTTT
CDR3 protein: CASSTRSGSPTDTQYF

clone size: .
J gene: TRBJ2-7
V gene: TRBV7-2
D gene: TRBD2
CDR3 DNA: TGTGCCAGCAGCTCAGGGACTAGCGGATTATACGAGCAGTACTTC
CDR3 protein: CASSSGTSGLYEQYF

clone size: .
J gene: TRBJ2-2
V gene: TRBV28
D gene: .
CDR3 DNA: TGTGCCAGCAGTTTTAGCGGAACTAACACCGGGGAGCTGTTTTTT
CDR3 protein: CASSFSGTNTGELFF